These 15 T cell receptor beta chains share one sample of origin, sequenced in a study of T cell repertoires in cytomegalovirus infection. These TCRs are of unknown antigen specificity. In TCRdb, the reads were re-called with MiXCR into one record per CDR3 protein. Of 110,000 to 150,000 distinct CDR3 sequences in the sample, more than 25% were seen once. The source material was CD8+ T cells from cultured PBMCs, sampled from culture after CMV antigen stimulation. All receptors come from a human donor in good health (CMV status not recorded). Some clones in this sample may be carry-over from other donors' samples.

This clonotype was detected a few times. J is TRBJ2-1 and V is TRBV7-6; D possibly corresponds to TRBD1 (5 bases). V shed 2 bases and J shed 0 bases, with 17 bases lying between them. The CDR3 length is 18 residues. Germline V CDR1 and CDR2: SGHVS, FNYEAQ. The CDR3 reads CASSLSAGPSLSYNEQFF. The CDR3 DNA follows: TGTGCCAGCAGCTTATCGGCAGGGCCCTCCCTCTCCTACAATGAGCAGTTCTTC.

V gene TRBV6-5 combines with J gene TRBJ2-2, with TRBD2 as a possible D gene (5 bases). Germline CDR1 reads MNHEY; CDR2 reads SVGAGI. The CDR3 loop spans 17 amino acids. Trimming took 0 bases from V and 0 from J, leaving 11 bases between them. The CDR3 loop is CASSYSGGSANTGELFF. The CDR3 DNA follows: TGTGCCAGCAGTTACTCAGGCGGTAGCGCGAACACCGGGGAGCTGTTTTTT.

This clonotype was seen only once. This chain connects TRBV7-9 to TRBJ2-3; D is unresolved. This CDR3 is built from 10 residues. CDR1 and CDR2 from the germline V gene are SEHNR and FQNEAQ (reference sequence). V was trimmed by 10 bases and J by 6 bases, leaving 8 bases between them. CDR3 coding DNA: TGTGCCACCTTCAGGGATACGCAGTATTTT. Encoded protein: CATFRDTQYF.

This clonotype came up many times. The gene calls are TRBV2 and TRBJ1-3, with D tentatively TRBD1 (5 bases). Germline values: CDR1 SNHLY, CDR2 FYNNEI. V was shortened by 1 base and J by 4 bases, with 11 bases between the two germline ends. There are 15 residues in the CDR3. The CDR3 DNA reads as TGTGCCAGCAGTGAAGTGGACACCCTAGGAAACACCATATATTTT. It is translated as CASSEVDTLGNTIYF.

The chain recombines TRBV10-3 with TRBJ2-1; 7 nucleotides line up with TRBD1. J lost 4 bases, V lost 5 bases, and 2 bases had no gene match. Germline V gene sequence: CDR1 ENHRY, CDR2 SYGVKD. The CDR3 sequence is 13 residues long. The CDR3, as DNA: TGTGCCATCAGTCAGGACAGGTACAATGAGCAGTTCTTC. This gives the protein CAISQDRYNEQFF.

The gene calls are TRBV7-9 and TRBJ2-3, with TRBD2 matching over 9 bases. Germline lookup yields CDR1 SEHNR and CDR2 FQNEAQ (reference sequence). V lost 1 base and J lost 6; bases outside the gene matches: 11. The CDR3 runs to 17 residues. The CDR3 nucleotides read TGTGCCAGCAGCTTAGAGGCTAGCGGGACCAACCGCGATACGCAGTATTTT. Amino acid sequence: CASSLEASGTNRDTQYF.

The rearrangement joins TRBV28 to TRBJ1-1; D might be TRBD1 (6 bases). V lost 1 base to trimming and J lost 5 bases, with 14 bases between them. This CDR3 is built from 15 residues. Germline CDR1 MDHEN, CDR2 SYDVKM. The CDR3 here is CASSLSRGPGTEAFF. DNA of the CDR3: TGTGCCAGCAGTTTATCCCGGGGGCCGGGGACTGAAGCTTTCTTT.

This clonotype was recorded many times. This sequence joins TRBV5-6 and TRBJ1-6; D uncertain. Germline CDR1 is SGHDT and CDR2 is YYEEEE. The V and J ends lost 0 bases and 9 bases respectively, with 7 bases between them. This CDR3 comprises 13 residues. CDR3 residues: CASSLEPSSPLHF. The CDR3 region has the DNA TGTGCCAGCAGCTTGGAACCGAGTTCACCCCTCCACTTT.

The V call is TRBV6-1, the J call TRBJ1-4; D unclear. This CDR3 comprises 16 residues. Trimming pared 6 bases from V and 0 bases from J, leaving 14 bases between. Germline V gene lookup returns CDR1 MNHNS and CDR2 SASEGT. The DNA of the CDR3 is TGTGCCAGCAGCCCGAACAAACTTGCAACTAATGAAAAACTGTTTTTT. Translating gives CASSPNKLATNEKLFF.

The chain carries TRBV12-3 or TRBV12-4 and TRBJ2-3, with a weak D call TRBD2 (5 bases). The CDR3 totals 15 residues. Trimming cost V 3 bases and J 4 bases, with 14 bases left between them. The CDR3 sequence: CASSFGGVGADTQYF. The CDR3 bases are TGTGCCAGCAGTTTCGGAGGAGTCGGGGCAGATACGCAGTATTTT.

The chain recombines TRBV13 with TRBJ2-7; possibly TRBD1 for D (6 bases). The germline V and J ends were trimmed by 0 bases and 0 bases, with 18 bases remaining between them. The CDR3 has 18 amino acids. Per germline, CDR1 PRHDT and CDR2 FYEKMQ (reference sequence). The CDR3 DNA reads as TGTGCCAGCAGCTTAGGGGCCCTCGGACAGACGAGCTCCTACGAGCAGTACTTC. Translating it yields CASSLGALGQTSSYEQYF.

This clonotype has a handful of counts. The chain joins TRBV20-1 to TRBJ1-6; D is possibly TRBD1 (6 bases). The V end was cut by 5 bases, the J end by 0 bases, with 20 bases between. The CDR3 has 18 amino acids. In germline, CDR1 is DFQATT, CDR2 SNEGSKA (reference sequence). CDR3 DNA: TGCAGTGCTTTGGACAGTTACGAGGATAGCTCCTATAATTCACCCCTCCACTTT. Encoded protein: CSALDSYEDSSYNSPLHF.

This clonotype was seen a handful of times. The genes are TRBV7-6 and TRBJ2-7, with D perhaps TRBD2 (6 bases). The germline gives CDR1 SGHVS, CDR2 FNYEAQ. Trimming cost V 1 base and J 3 bases, with 7 bases left between them. The CDR3 is 13 amino acids. The CDR3 nucleotides are TGTGCCAGCAGCTTAGGGGGACTCTACGAGCAGTACTTC. Translation: CASSLGGLYEQYF.

The chain uses TRBV6-2 or TRBV6-3 and TRBJ2-7; the match to TRBD2 covers 8 bases. The CDR3 has 15 residues. CDR1 is MNHEY, CDR2 SVGEGT, per germline. With 2 bases clipped from V and 4 bases from J, the junction kept 7 bases outside the gene matches. CDR3: CASSYHGGAWYEQYF. In DNA form, the CDR3 reads TGTGCCAGCAGTTACCACGGGGGGGCCTGGTACGAGCAGTACTTC.

The J gene is TRBJ2-7, the V gene TRBV11-3; 7 bases are a match to TRBD1. CDR1 is SGHNT, CDR2 YENEEA, per germline. With 4 bases clipped from V and 6 bases from J, the junction kept 6 bases outside the gene matches. This CDR3 spans 13 amino acids. The CDR3 spells CASSSNRGSEQYF. In DNA form, the CDR3 reads TGTGCCAGCAGCTCGAACAGGGGATCCGAGCAGTACTTC.